Sequencing of this T cell receptor (beta chain) was carried out in a study of T cells in Graves' hyperthyroidism and ophthalmopathy. This CDR3 has 14 amino acids. V dropped 5 bases and J dropped 3 bases, with 10 bases sitting between them. From germline, CDR1 is PRHDT and CDR2 FYEKMQ (reference sequence). This clonotype was seen repeatedly, ten times or more. Its target is not known. Study observations and caveats: Ophthalmopathy prediction by the model preceded onset by a median 6.5 months.

PBMCs stemmed from under 11 ml fresh peripheral blood. Amplification of TCR beta CDR3 regions was performed using RNA transcripts as template. First-round RT-PCR with HTBI primers amplified the TCR CDR3 region. TCRdb re-called the multiplex PCR reads through MiXCR, storing one row per CDR3 protein. This repertoire shows 400,000 to 600,000 distinct CDR3 sequences, more than 20% found once; its top ten account for less than 30%. The TCR comes from a young man with Graves' hyperthyroidism. Sequencing was done on a sample of blood. This chain uses TRBV13 with TRBJ2-2; no clear D. CDR3 residues: CASSPPLDTGELFF. In DNA form, the CDR3 reads TGTGCCAGCAGCCCTCCCCTAGACACCGGGGAGCTGTTTTTT.